One and the same sample provided the 26 T cell receptor beta chains below, sequenced in a study of blood T cell repertoires in COVID-19. Using immunoSEQ multiplex PCR, the repertoire was profiled, and TCRdb retains in-frame clones only, with some absent. The sample contains tens of thousands of clones, under 85% of which appear only once. The sequenced material came from peripheral blood. The origin of the receptors is a man aged 70 or older with acute or convalescent COVID-19.

The chain recombines TRBV6-2 or TRBV6-3 with TRBJ1-1, with TRBD1 matching 10 bases. The CDR3 covers 15 residues. Germline V gene lookup returns CDR1 MNHEY and CDR2 SVGEGT. The trim removed 0 bases at V and 4 bases at J, leaving 2 bases unmatched. The CDR3 sequence is CASSYSGTGATEAFF. The DNA for the CDR3 is TGTGCCAGCAGTTACTCAGGGACAGGGGCCACTGAAGCTTTCTTT.

Turning to this clone: Other DNA sequences in the same sample also yield this CDR3. The V call is TRBV27, the J call TRBJ2-2; 9 bases map to TRBD1. This CDR3 region has 15 residues. Looked up from germline, CDR1 is MNHEY and CDR2 is SMNVEV (reference sequence). V dropped 4 bases and J dropped 6; count of bases not matched to a gene: 6. The CDR3 DNA follows: TGTGCCAGCAGTTCACCGGGACAGGGCTCCGGGGAGCTGTTTTTT. Encoded protein: CASSSPGQGSGELFF.

V and J are TRBV5-1 and TRBJ2-2; 7 positions match TRBD1. Germline CDR1 is SGHRS and CDR2 is YFSETQ. Trimming took 4 bases from V and 2 from J; bases not matched to a gene: 8. The length of the CDR3 is 16 residues. CDR3: CASSLTGTDNTGELFF. The DNA of the CDR3 is TGCGCCAGCAGCCTAACCGGGACAGACAACACCGGGGAGCTGTTTTTT.

The genes are TRBV27 and TRBJ1-1, with 7 positions matching TRBD1. CDR3 length: 15 amino acids. Germline V CDR1 and CDR2: MNHEY, SMNVEV (reference sequence). V trimming: 6 bases; J trimming: 3 bases; junction bases outside the gene matches: 10. This CDR3 is CASRPLTGKDTEAFF. In nucleotides, the CDR3 is TGTGCCAGCAGACCCCTGACAGGGAAGGACACTGAAGCTTTCTTT.

The chain has TRBV5-1 and TRBJ2-2; a weak D match, TRBD2 (5 bases). The germline CDR1 and CDR2 sequences are SGHRS and YFSETQ. The germline V and J ends were trimmed by 4 bases and 9 bases, with 10 bases remaining between them. The CDR3 is made up of 12 amino acids. The CDR3 nucleotides are TGCGCCAGCAGCCTGGACTCCCGGGAGCTGTTTTTT. This codes for CASSLDSRELFF.

This clone was found once. Here the CDR3 reads CASSPIGGETQYF. The CDR3 DNA follows: TGTGCCAGCTCACCGATCGGGGGAGAGACCCAGTACTTC. The V gene is TRBV18, the J gene TRBJ2-5, with D maybe TRBD2 (6 bases). The V gene lost 3 bases and the J gene lost 4 bases, with 9 bases spanning the gap. Looked up from germline, CDR1 is KGHSH and CDR2 is LQKENI. The CDR3 runs 13 residues.

This clone was counted many times. Relative to the germline gene, one junction end is altered; a read error may explain this. The genes are TRBV15 and TRBJ1-2, with D possibly being TRBD1 (6 bases). CDR3 length equals 14 residues. Germline CDR1 is LNHNV and CDR2 is YYDKDF (reference sequence). CDR3 coding DNA: TGTGCCACCAGCGGAGATCAGGGGTATCAGGGCTACACCTTC. Its protein is CATSGDQGYQGYTF.

J is TRBJ1-1 and V is TRBV7-8, with 10 bases aligning to TRBD1. Trimming at V came to 5 bases and at J to 4 bases, leaving 4 bases not matched to a gene. The CDR3 has 14 residues. Germline lookup yields CDR1 SGHVS and CDR2 FQNEAQ. The CDR3 sequence is CASSGGQGITEAFF. CDR3 bases: TGTGCCAGCAGCGGGGGACAGGGGATCACTGAAGCTTTCTTT.

This chain joins TRBV7-9 and TRBJ1-2, with D tentatively TRBD1 (6 bases). Germline V lookup: CDR1 SEHNR, CDR2 FQNEAQ (reference sequence). V was trimmed by 5 bases and J by 13 bases, leaving 20 bases between them. The CDR3 is 13 residues long. In DNA form, the CDR3 reads TGTGCCAGCAGCACGGGGACAACTAATGTATTCACCTTC. It encodes CASSTGTTNVFTF.

Many counts were recorded for this clone. V is TRBV5-1 and J is TRBJ2-3; maybe TRBD2 (5 bases). V lost 8 bases to trimming and J lost 0 bases, with 10 bases between them. Germline V gene sequence: CDR1 SGHRS, CDR2 YFSETQ. The CDR3 has 13 amino acids. CDR3 loop: CASSAESTDTQYF. In DNA, the CDR3 is TGCGCCAGTTCAGCGGAAAGCACAGATACGCAGTATTTT.

The table lists this clone with a few counts. The chain joins TRBV2 to TRBJ1-2; D may be TRBD1 (5 bases). This CDR3 spans 13 amino acids. Germline V gene data show CDR1 as SNHLY and CDR2 as FYNNEI. V was clipped by 6 bases and J by 2 bases, with 10 bases between them. The CDR3 coding sequence is TGTGCCAGCAGGCGGGACCTAAACTATGGCTACACCTTC. Translated, it gives CASRRDLNYGYTF.

CDR3 in amino acids: CASSQPGQGSNQPQHF. The CDR3 nucleotides read TGCGCCAGCAGCCAACCGGGACAGGGTAGCAATCAGCCCCAGCATTTT. This chain uses TRBV4-1 with TRBJ1-5, with 9 bases lining up with TRBD1. Germline CDR1 and CDR2: MGHRA and YSYEKL. CDR3 length: 16 residues. V dropped 2 bases and J dropped 0; count of bases not matched to a gene: 2.

V gene TRBV28 combines with J gene TRBJ2-7; 12 bases line up with TRBD2. Germline CDR1 is MDHEN and CDR2 is SYDVKM. This CDR3 has 13 residues. V dropped 4 bases and J dropped 7; count of bases not matched to a gene: 2. The CDR3 spells CASSSGLAGEQYF. The CDR3 nucleotides read TGTGCCAGCAGTTCGGGACTAGCGGGTGAGCAGTACTTC.

The chain employs TRBV5-1 and TRBJ2-2, with D unresolved. The CDR3 covers 11 residues. Germline CDR1 reads SGHRS; CDR2 reads YFSETQ. Trimming left V 4 bases short and J 8 bases short, with 6 bases between. CDR3 in DNA: TGCGCCAGCAGCCCCGAGGGGGAGCTGTTTTTT. It codes for CASSPEGELFF.

V and J are TRBV6-4 and TRBJ2-7; TRBD2 is a possible D gene (6 bases). Germline CDR1 is MRHNA and CDR2 is SNTAGT. This CDR3 has 20 amino acids. Trimming shortened V by 11 bases and J by 6 bases, and 41 bases separated the two germline ends. CDR3 DNA: TGTGCCCCCAGGGCCCGAAAGGCGGGACCATTATTTATTCACCCCTTCGAGCAGTACTTC. It codes for CAPRARKAGPLFIHPFEQYF.

This clone has only one observation. J is TRBJ2-2 and V is TRBV11-2; D is unclear. The V gene's germline CDR1 is SGHAT and CDR2 FQNNGV. The CDR3 is 12 amino acids. Trimming left V 5 bases short and J 5 bases short, with 6 bases between. Here the CDR3 reads CASSPSTGELFF. CDR3 DNA: TGTGCCAGCAGCCCGAGTACCGGGGAGCTGTTTTTT.

This rearrangement joins TRBV5-1 to TRBJ2-2; D call uncertain. V was cut by 0 bases and J by 1 base, with 4 bases left in between. CDR1 is SGHRS, CDR2 YFSETQ, per germline. The CDR3 is made up of 14 amino acids. The CDR3 DNA sequence: TGCGCCAGCAGCTTGGCGGGGAACACCGGGGAGCTGTTTTTT. Translated: CASSLAGNTGELFF.

The chain uses TRBV19 and TRBJ2-3, with a possible D match to TRBD2 (11 bases). The germline V and J ends were trimmed by 4 bases and 4 bases, with 30 bases remaining between them. CDR3 length: 20 residues. CDR1 LNHDA and CDR2 SQIVND come from the germline V gene (reference sequence). The CDR3 coding sequence is TGTGCCAGTAGTAGGGGACAGGGGTCTAGCGGGGGGACAATACCAGATACGCAGTATTTT. This sequence encodes CASSRGQGSSGGTIPDTQYF.

The gene calls are TRBV27 and TRBJ2-5; 8 bases match TRBD1. Trimming took 4 bases from V and 5 from J; bases not matched to a gene: 9. Germline CDR1 MNHEY, CDR2 SMNVEV (reference sequence). The CDR3 is 15 residues long. As DNA, the CDR3 is TGTGCCAGCAGTTACTCCCAGGGGGCACGGGAGACCCAGTACTTC. This gives the protein CASSYSQGARETQYF.

The chain joins TRBV28 to TRBJ1-5; a possible D gene is TRBD1 (5 bases). The V end lost 1 base, the J end lost 7 bases, and 14 bases lay between the germline ends. Germline CDR1 is MDHEN and CDR2 is SYDVKM. The CDR3 contains 15 residues. CDR3 protein: CASSLYGQGDQPQHF. The CDR3 nucleotides are TGTGCCAGCAGTTTATACGGGCAGGGCGACCAGCCCCAGCATTTT.

The CDR3 coding sequence is TGTGCCAGCAGCACGACGGGTGGAAGCGACGAGCAGTACTTC. Protein product: CASSTTGGSDEQYF. This rearrangement joins TRBV7-2 to TRBJ2-7; D remains unclear. The germline V gene encodes CDR1 SGHTA and CDR2 FQGNSA. This CDR3 is 14 amino acids long. Trimming took 5 bases from V and 5 from J, leaving 16 bases between them.

This clone was recorded only once. The rearrangement joins TRBV7-8 to TRBJ2-3; 11 positions agree with TRBD2. Germline V gene data show CDR1 as SGHVS and CDR2 as FQNEAQ. The CDR3 has 17 amino acids. After removal of 5 bases from V and 2 bases from J, the junction contained 9 bases not matched to a gene. CDR3: CASSLLTSGSTTDTQYF. In DNA form, the CDR3 reads TGTGCCAGCAGCCTCCTCACTAGCGGGAGCACCACAGATACGCAGTATTTT.

This clone was counted between two and nine times. The chain has TRBV9 and TRBJ2-7; TRBD2 matches at 12 bases. The CDR3 sequence is 17 residues long. V was pared by 0 bases and J by 0 bases, with 4 bases of the junction left unmatched. Germline CDR1 SGDLS, CDR2 YYNGEE. The chain's CDR3 is CASSVDPSGRASYEQYF. CDR3 coding DNA: TGTGCCAGCAGCGTAGACCCTAGCGGGAGGGCCTCCTACGAGCAGTACTTC.

V and J are TRBV7-2 and TRBJ2-1, with 7 bases lining up with TRBD1. The V and J ends lost 5 bases and 9 bases, in that order; junction bases with no gene match: 7. CDR3 length equals 13 residues. Germline V CDR1 and CDR2: SGHTA, FQGNSA. The CDR3 bases are TGTGCCAGCAGCAGAGACAGGGCCGCTGAGCAGTTCTTC. Its translation: CASSRDRAAEQFF.

CDR3 residues: CASSRSGTTGAGELFF. The CDR3 bases are TGTGCCAGCAGCCGCTCCGGGACTACGGGAGCCGGGGAGCTGTTTTTT. The chain recombines TRBV5-8 with TRBJ2-2; 7 nucleotides match TRBD2. Looked up from germline, CDR1 is SGHTS and CDR2 is YDEGEE. CDR3 length equals 16 residues. Trimming at V came to 4 bases and at J to 6 bases, leaving 12 bases not matched to a gene.

The chain is built from TRBV11-2 and TRBJ2-2; 8 bases are shared with TRBD1. V gave up 5 bases and J gave up 0 bases; unmatched junction bases: 5. Germline assignment: CDR1 SGHAT and CDR2 FQNNGV. The CDR3 is 16 residues long. The CDR3 loop is CASSPRTGPNTGELFF. The CDR3, as DNA: TGTGCCAGCAGCCCCCGGACAGGGCCGAACACCGGGGAGCTGTTTTTT.